These T cell receptor beta chains were read from a single sample in a study of blood T cell repertoires in COVID-19. Only in-frame clones appear in the TCRdb table, and some are missing; sequencing was by immunoSEQ multiplex PCR. Here the sample spans 350,000 or so clones, roughly 90% being singletons. Sequencing was carried out using PBMCs or T cells enriched from blood (not recorded which). The source of these receptors is a woman aged 25 to 45 who had recovered from COVID-19. The CDR3 runs from the conserved cysteine through the conserved F or W. A D gene is named only where the DNA matches it firmly. Some rows have no size entry. The others give once, few or many, or a class for an expanded clone.

j_call: TRBJ2-7
d_call: -
v_call: TRBV9
clone_size: -
cdr3_aa: CASSVGQDYEQYF
cdr3_nt: TGTGCCAGCAGCGTAGGACAGGACTACGAGCAGTACTTC

j_call: TRBJ2-3
d_call: TRBD2
v_call: TRBV9
clone_size: -
cdr3_aa: CASSVSGGDSTDTQYF
cdr3_nt: TGTGCCAGCAGCGTTAGCGGGGGGGATAGCACAGATACGCAGTATTTT

j_call: TRBJ2-4
d_call: -
v_call: TRBV6-5
clone_size: once
cdr3_aa: CASRITGLPKNIQYF
cdr3_nt: TGTGCCAGCAGGATTACAGGGTTACCCAAAAACATTCAGTACTTC

j_call: TRBJ1-1
d_call: -
v_call: TRBV9
clone_size: -
cdr3_aa: CASSVAGGRTEAFF
cdr3_nt: TGTGCCAGCAGCGTAGCCGGGGGGCGGACTGAAGCTTTCTTT

j_call: TRBJ1-1
d_call: TRBD1
v_call: TRBV28
clone_size: -
cdr3_aa: CASSFVDRENTEAFF
cdr3_nt: TGTGCCAGCAGTTTTGTGGACAGGGAGAACACTGAAGCTTTCTTT

j_call: TRBJ1-2
d_call: -
v_call: TRBV4-3
clone_size: -
cdr3_aa: CASSQVAGSSSGGYTF
cdr3_nt: TGCGCCAGCAGCCAAGTGGCGGGGTCATCTTCGGGAGGCTACACCTTC

j_call: TRBJ1-1
d_call: -
v_call: TRBV30
clone_size: few
cdr3_aa: CAWSVPGQMNTEAFF
cdr3_nt: TGTGCCTGGAGTGTACCCGGTCAAATGAACACTGAAGCTTTCTTT

j_call: TRBJ2-3
d_call: TRBD1
v_call: TRBV7-9
clone_size: -
cdr3_aa: CASSLVGQGTDTQYF
cdr3_nt: TGTGCCAGCAGCTTAGTGGGACAGGGAACAGATACGCAGTATTTT

j_call: TRBJ1-6
d_call: TRBD1
v_call: TRBV18
clone_size: -
cdr3_aa: CASSNRGRDSPLHF
cdr3_nt: TGTGCCAGCTCAAACAGGGGGCGGGATTCACCCCTCCACTTT

j_call: TRBJ2-7
d_call: -
v_call: TRBV19
clone_size: -
cdr3_aa: CASSISGTTYEQYF
cdr3_nt: TGTGCCAGTAGTATCTCAGGGACAACCTACGAGCAGTACTTC

j_call: TRBJ1-2
d_call: -
v_call: TRBV3-1/TRBV3-2
clone_size: -
cdr3_aa: CASSQDGGFYGYTF
cdr3_nt: TGTGCCAGCAGCCAAGATGGGGGGTTCTATGGCTACACCTTC

j_call: TRBJ1-3
d_call: -
v_call: TRBV6-5
clone_size: -
cdr3_aa: CASSYSGGYSGNTIYF
cdr3_nt: TGTGCCAGCAGTTACTCGGGGGGGTACTCTGGAAACACCATATATTTT

j_call: TRBJ2-5
d_call: TRBD2
v_call: TRBV29-1
clone_size: few
cdr3_aa: CSVGLGGQETQYF
cdr3_nt: TGCAGCGTTGGGCTCGGGGGGCAAGAGACCCAGTACTTC

j_call: TRBJ1-1
d_call: -
v_call: TRBV25-1
clone_size: -
cdr3_aa: CASSAWLQGRTEAFF
cdr3_nt: TGTGCCAGCAGCGCTTGGCTGCAGGGGCGGACTGAAGCTTTCTTT

j_call: TRBJ1-5
d_call: -
v_call: TRBV19
clone_size: once
cdr3_aa: CASSPRAAQPQHF
cdr3_nt: TGTGCCAGTAGTCCCCGTGCGGCGCAGCCCCAGCATTTT

j_call: TRBJ2-7
d_call: TRBD2
v_call: TRBV11-2
clone_size: -
cdr3_aa: CASSFASGGYEQYF
cdr3_nt: TGTGCCAGCAGCTTCGCTAGCGGGGGCTACGAGCAGTACTTC

j_call: TRBJ2-1
d_call: -
v_call: TRBV18
clone_size: -
cdr3_aa: CASSPLRVEQFF
cdr3_nt: TGTGCCAGCTCACCTCTCAGGGTTGAGCAGTTCTTC

j_call: TRBJ1-1
d_call: -
v_call: TRBV11-2
clone_size: -
cdr3_aa: CASSLIQGGTEAFF
cdr3_nt: TGTGCCAGCAGCTTAATACAGGGTGGCACTGAAGCTTTCTTT

j_call: TRBJ1-2
d_call: -
v_call: TRBV7-9
clone_size: -
cdr3_aa: CASSLAGGPGSRYTF
cdr3_nt: TGTGCCAGCAGCTTAGCGGGAGGACCGGGATCACGCTACACCTTC

j_call: TRBJ1-1
d_call: TRBD1
v_call: TRBV11-2
clone_size: -
cdr3_aa: CASSLAQGTEAFF
cdr3_nt: TGTGCCAGCAGCTTAGCACAGGGGACTGAAGCTTTCTTT

j_call: TRBJ1-3
d_call: -
v_call: TRBV9
clone_size: -
cdr3_aa: CASSVATGRGNTIYF
cdr3_nt: TGTGCCAGCAGCGTAGCTACAGGGCGTGGAAACACCATATATTTT

j_call: TRBJ1-2
d_call: -
v_call: TRBV28
clone_size: -
cdr3_aa: CASSLGGRIGYTF
cdr3_nt: TGTGCCAGCAGTTTAGGGGGCCGGATTGGCTACACCTTC

j_call: TRBJ1-3
d_call: -
v_call: TRBV18
clone_size: -
cdr3_aa: CASSPSRGTYSGNTIYF
cdr3_nt: TGTGCCAGCTCACCGTCCCGGGGGACGTACTCTGGAAACACCATATATTTT

j_call: TRBJ2-3
d_call: -
v_call: TRBV4-3
clone_size: -
cdr3_aa: CASSPRRTDTQYF
cdr3_nt: TGCGCCAGCAGCCCGAGGCGCACAGATACGCAGTATTTT

j_call: TRBJ2-4
d_call: TRBD2
v_call: TRBV7-2
clone_size: -
cdr3_aa: CASSTQAGLAGNIQYF
cdr3_nt: TGTGCCAGCAGCACTCAAGCAGGACTAGCCGGGAACATTCAGTACTTC

j_call: TRBJ1-2
d_call: -
v_call: TRBV2
clone_size: -
cdr3_aa: CASSGSAQYYGYTF
cdr3_nt: TGTGCCAGCAGTGGGTCGGCACAGTATTATGGCTACACCTTC

j_call: TRBJ1-2
d_call: -
v_call: TRBV19
clone_size: -
cdr3_aa: CASSMIGGSYGYTF
cdr3_nt: TGTGCCAGTAGTATGATTGGCGGGAGCTATGGCTACACCTTC

j_call: TRBJ1-5
d_call: TRBD1
v_call: TRBV28
clone_size: -
cdr3_aa: CASVQGAGNQPQHF
cdr3_nt: TGTGCCAGCGTACAGGGGGCTGGCAATCAGCCCCAGCATTTT

j_call: TRBJ1-1
d_call: -
v_call: TRBV11-2
clone_size: -
cdr3_aa: CASSKGDEAFF
cdr3_nt: TGTGCCAGCAGTAAGGGGGATGAAGCTTTCTTT

j_call: TRBJ2-1
d_call: -
v_call: TRBV7-2
clone_size: -
cdr3_aa: CASSADWRGSYNEQFF
cdr3_nt: TGTGCCAGCAGCGCGGACTGGAGGGGCTCCTACAATGAGCAGTTCTTC

j_call: TRBJ1-1
d_call: -
v_call: TRBV27
clone_size: few
cdr3_aa: CASSFSRGKAFF
cdr3_nt: TGTGCCAGCAGTTTTAGTAGGGGGAAAGCTTTCTTT

j_call: TRBJ1-2
d_call: TRBD1
v_call: TRBV28
clone_size: -
cdr3_aa: CASLGGQGSYIGGYTF
cdr3_nt: TGTGCCAGCTTAGGTGGACAGGGGTCCTACATAGGTGGCTACACCTTC

j_call: TRBJ1-2
d_call: TRBD1
v_call: TRBV15
clone_size: -
cdr3_aa: CATSSRDSQYGYTF
cdr3_nt: TGTGCCACCAGCAGCAGGGACAGCCAGTATGGCTACACCTTC

j_call: TRBJ2-4
d_call: TRBD1
v_call: TRBV7-9
clone_size: -
cdr3_aa: CASSRGTGQWENIQYF
cdr3_nt: TGTGCCAGCAGCCGCGGGACAGGGCAATGGGAAAACATTCAGTACTTC

j_call: TRBJ1-4
d_call: TRBD1
v_call: TRBV2
clone_size: -
cdr3_aa: CASSLPPGQGNEKLFF
cdr3_nt: TGTGCCAGCAGTTTACCACCGGGACAGGGTAATGAAAAACTGTTTTTT

j_call: TRBJ1-2
d_call: -
v_call: TRBV7-2
clone_size: -
cdr3_aa: CASSLQGFGYGYTF
cdr3_nt: TGTGCCAGCAGCTTACAGGGGTTCGGCTATGGCTACACCTTC

j_call: TRBJ2-1
d_call: TRBD2
v_call: TRBV11-3
clone_size: -
cdr3_aa: CASSLDPTSGGRREQFF
cdr3_nt: TGTGCCAGCAGCTTAGATCCGACTAGCGGGGGGCGGAGGGAGCAGTTCTTC

j_call: TRBJ2-7
d_call: -
v_call: TRBV6-1
clone_size: -
cdr3_aa: CASSEGLWRGKPYEQYF
cdr3_nt: TGTGCCAGCAGTGAAGGGTTGTGGCGGGGAAAGCCCTACGAGCAGTACTTC

j_call: TRBJ1-5
d_call: -
v_call: TRBV10-1
clone_size: -
cdr3_aa: CASSECEQGTRPCSNQPQHF
cdr3_nt: TGCGCCAGCAGTGAGTGCGAGCAGGGAACACGACCCTGTAGCAATCAGCCCCAGCATTTT